A selection of T cell receptor beta chains follows, all from one sample in a study of graft-versus-host responses after intestinal transplantation. The table came from immunoSEQ multiplex PCR; TCRdb's copy has only in-frame clones and leaves some out. The sample has over 45,000 clones, over 85% seen once; the top ten hold less than 2%. This specimen was PBMCs, taken 26 days after transplant. The receptors were gathered from a human patient who received an intestinal transplant, so some T cells may come from the graft donor. The CDR3 runs from the conserved cysteine through the conserved F or W. A D gene is named only where the DNA matches it firmly. Rows may omit the clone size; those that give it use once, few, many or a size class.

TRBJ2-3	TRBV27	.	.	TGTGCCAGCAGCTTAGAGGAGGGGCCGCAGTATTTT	CASSLEEGPQYF
TRBJ2-2	TRBV7-9	.	.	TGTGCCAGCAGCCTATCCGGGGAGCTGTTTTTT	CASSLSGELFF
TRBJ2-7	TRBV30	.	.	TGTGCCTGGAGTGTGTGGCAGGGTCCCTACGAGCAGTACTTC	CAWSVWQGPYEQYF
TRBJ2-1	TRBV28	TRBD1	.	TGTGCCAGCAGTTATCTCCGGGACAGGGGAAGCAATGAGCAGTTCTTC	CASSYLRDRGSNEQFF
TRBJ1-1	TRBV5-1	TRBD1	.	TGCGCCAGCAGCTTGGGGACCACAGGGGGAGAGAACACTGAAGCTTTCTTT	CASSLGTTGGENTEAFF
TRBJ1-2	TRBV6-1	.	.	TGTGCCAGCAGTGAGCCGGGGAGGGGAGTATATGGCTACACCTTC	CASSEPGRGVYGYTF
TRBJ1-2	TRBV7-6	.	.	TGTGCCAGCAGCTTAGGGGACTTTGAGCGAGGAGATTATGGCTACACCTTC	CASSLGDFERGDYGYTF
TRBJ1-2	TRBV6-5	.	few	TGTGCCAGCAGTCTAGACAGTAACTATGGCTACACCTTC	CASSLDSNYGYTF
TRBJ2-3	TRBV7-3	TRBD2	.	TGTGCCAGCAGCTTCCGGGGACGGGGGGACACAGATACGCAGTATTTT	CASSFRGRGDTDTQYF
TRBJ1-1	TRBV5-1	TRBD1	.	TGCGCCAGCAGCTTGGCCGACAGGGGAGGTGAAGCTTTCTTT	CASSLADRGGEAFF
TRBJ2-2	TRBV4-1	.	.	TGCGCCAGCAGCCAAGAAGGGACTGCCAACACCGGGGAGCTGTTTTTT	CASSQEGTANTGELFF
TRBJ2-3	TRBV18	.	.	TGTGCCAGCTCAGGGGCTGCTGGTCGTGCGCAGTATTTT	CASSGAAGRAQYF
TRBJ1-1	TRBV19	TRBD1	.	TGTGCCAGTAGTGCCCAACCGAGGGGGCACACTGAAGCTTTCTTT	CASSAQPRGHTEAFF
TRBJ2-1	TRBV2	TRBD2	.	TGTGCCAGCAGTCCTAGCGGGAGGGCCACGGGTGAGCAGTTCTTC	CASSPSGRATGEQFF
TRBJ1-6	TRBV6-5	.	.	TGTGCCAGCAGTTACATTCAGGGTTCTAATTCACCCCTCCACTTT	CASSYIQGSNSPLHF
TRBJ1-1	TRBV14	.	.	TGTGCCAGCAGCACGCTAGGGAGGAACACTGAAGCTTTCTTT	CASSTLGRNTEAFF
TRBJ1-5	TRBV5-1	.	.	TGCGCCAGCAGCTTGGTGCGGTGGCAGCCCCAGCATTTT	CASSLVRWQPQHF
TRBJ2-2	TRBV4-2	.	.	TGTGCCAGCAGCCATCTGGCCCGGGGGGCCGGACGAACCGGGGAGCTGTTTTTT	CASSHLARGAGRTGELFF
TRBJ2-1	TRBV19	.	.	TGTGCCAGTAGTATATCAGGCCAGCAGTTCTTC	CASSISGQQFF
TRBJ2-3	TRBV19	TRBD2	.	TGTGCCAGTAGTTTCCGACTAGCGGGGGTCACAGATACGCAGTATTTT	CASSFRLAGVTDTQYF
TRBJ2-7	TRBV5-1	.	.	TGCGCCAGCAGCTCCGAGCCCTACGAGCAGTACTTC	CASSSEPYEQYF
TRBJ2-5	TRBV7-9	.	.	TGTGCCAGCAGCGACCGCGGGGTGGAGACCCAGTACTTC	CASSDRGVETQYF
TRBJ2-6	TRBV4-2	.	.	TGTGCCAGCAGCCAAGAAAGCGGGTCTGGGGCCAACGTCCTGACTTTC	CASSQESGSGANVLTF
TRBJ1-2	TRBV29-1	.	.	TGCAGCGCCTTAATCCCCGACAGCTTCTCTAACTATGGCTACACCTTC	CSALIPDSFSNYGYTF
TRBJ2-5	TRBV6-1	.	once	TGTGCCAGCAGTGAAAGGTCCTGGGGCAAAGCCCAGGAGACCCAGTACTTC	CASSERSWGKAQETQYF
TRBJ2-1	TRBV9	TRBD1	.	TGTGCCAGCAGCGTATGGACAGGGGGCAAGTACAATGAGCAGTTCTTC	CASSVWTGGKYNEQFF
TRBJ2-3	TRBV25-1	.	.	TGTGCCAGCAGCCCTTTCGGGACACCGGGAGATACGCAGTATTTT	CASSPFGTPGDTQYF
TRBJ1-2	TRBV6-1	.	.	TGTGCCAGCAGTGAGGCGGCAGGGTTTGGCTACACCTTC	CASSEAAGFGYTF
TRBJ2-1	TRBV6-5	TRBD2	.	TGTGCCAGCAGAGGACTAGCGGGGACTAACAATGAGCAGTTCTTC	CASRGLAGTNNEQFF
TRBJ2-2	TRBV18	.	once	TGTGCCAGCTCACAAGCGGCAGCGGGCACCGGGGAGCTGTTTTTT	CASSQAAAGTGELFF
TRBJ1-2	TRBV7-9	.	.	TGTGCCAGCAGAATAGAGACAGCTAACTATGGCTACACCTTC	CASRIETANYGYTF
TRBJ1-2	TRBV9	.	.	TGTGCCAGCTACGGATGGGGCTCTGGCTACACCTTC	CASYGWGSGYTF
TRBJ2-1	TRBV5-1	.	.	TGCGCCAGCAGCTTGGAGGATTATCGCGGCAATGAGCAGTTCTTC	CASSLEDYRGNEQFF
TRBJ2-1	TRBV6-4	TRBD2	.	TGTGCCAGCAGTGTGTATAGCGGGAGCGCTAATGAGCAGTTCTTC	CASSVYSGSANEQFF
TRBJ2-3	TRBV28	TRBD2	.	TGTGCCAGCAGTCCACGACTAGCGAGGGCCACAGATACGCAGTATTTT	CASSPRLARATDTQYF
TRBJ1-1	TRBV28	.	.	TGTGCCAGCAGTCTGCTATTTCAGGCCCCGAACACTGAAGCTTTCTTT	CASSLLFQAPNTEAFF
TRBJ1-2	TRBV30	TRBD1	.	TGTGCCTGGAGAGCGTTCGGACAGGGAAGGTACTATGGCTACACCTTC	CAWRAFGQGRYYGYTF
TRBJ1-6	TRBV5-1	.	.	TGCGCCAGCACCCCACGGGGTACCTATAATTCACCCCTCCACTTT	CASTPRGTYNSPLHF
TRBJ2-1	TRBV20-1	.	.	TGCAGTGCTAGACCCGGGGTTGAGCAGTTCTTC	CSARPGVEQFF
TRBJ2-2	TRBV6-5	.	once	TGTGCCAGCAGTTACTCGCAGTCCGGGGAGCTGTTTTTT	CASSYSQSGELFF
TRBJ1-2	TRBV27	TRBD1	.	TGTGCCAGCAGTATACTACCCGACAGGGGAGGCTATGGCTACACCTTC	CASSILPDRGGYGYTF